The T cell receptor beta chain described here comes from a study of blood T cell repertoires in COVID-19. Whole-study context: There were acute and convalescent COVID-19 samples, and they came from the United States, Italy and Spain.

The CDR3 sequence is 15 residues long. CDR1 SGHVS and CDR2 FQNEAQ come from the germline V gene. Losses at the gene ends were 5 bases for V and 4 bases for J; bases not matched to a gene: 9. The protocol was immunoSEQ multiplex PCR, while the TCRdb copy is restricted to in-frame clones and leaves out a portion. The repertoire holds around 200,000 clones, with over 70% as singletons. The J gene is TRBJ1-1, the V gene TRBV7-8, with 8 nucleotides matching TRBD1. The clonotype was recovered from a woman aged 40 to 50 with COVID-19, enrolled during active disease. Sequenced: peripheral blood. The CDR3 loop reads CASSGTRGRGTEAFF. Here the CDR3 DNA reads TGTGCCAGCAGCGGTACCAGGGGGCGTGGCACTGAAGCTTTCTTT. Drawing the rest from reference TRBV7-8 and TRBJ1-1, the complete variable domain is GAGVSQSPRYKVAKRGQDVALRCDPISGHVSLFWYQQALGQGPEFLTYFQNEAQLDKSGLPSDRFFAERPEGSVSTLKIQRTQQEDSAVYLCASSGTRGRGTEAFFGQGTRLTVV.